Described below is a single TCR beta chain sequence and its context. Its antigen remains unknown. These data are taken from a study of vaccination and CD4 T cells after COVID-19. Study in general: By nasal swab PCR, the convalescent patients were SARS-CoV-2 positive, with 10 or so mild cases and one severe.

Sequencing of cultured CD4+ T cell DNA used the Oncomine TCR Beta short-read assay. TCRdb fed the PCR reads into MiXCR, producing one record per CDR3 protein. This table has fewer than 25,000 distinct CDR3 sequences, around 30% appearing once. Documented time point: late sampling 161 to 241 days after vaccination in three convalescent patients. Treatment of the sample: roughly 10-day PBMC culture with coronavirus spike peptide pools or control peptides (ViraFEST assay). The CDR3 spans 14 residues. Germline lookup yields CDR1 LGHNA and CDR2 YSLEER. The junction had 3 bases not matched to a gene; V was cut back by 1 base and J by 4 bases.

The chain couples TRBV4-3 to TRBJ2-5; 7 bases are a match to TRBD2. The sequencing here drew on CD4+ T cells from blood, cultured in vitro, taken about 7 months after SARS-CoV-2 vaccination. The TCR was taken from a human donor who had recovered from COVID-19. The CDR3 here is CASSQAGGGETQYF. CDR3 in DNA: TGCGCCAGCAGCCAAGCGGGAGGTGGAGAGACCCAGTACTTC.